This T cell receptor beta chain was recorded in a study of blood T cells in healthy people across ages. Germline CDR1 and CDR2: DFQATT and SNEGSKA (reference sequence). This CDR3 spans 15 amino acids. Trimming left V 3 bases short and J 5 bases short, with 20 bases between. Primed by a sample-barcoded 5' primer and a J-beta primer mix, a second PCR proceeded for 7 to 11 cycles. TCRdb processed the 5' RACE reads anew with MiXCR; each CDR3 protein has one entry. The profile shows approximately 900,000 distinct CDR3 sequences, approximately 32% of them singletons. This clonotype has ten or more counts. These data were also filed under a second study, of T cells of mothers and their children. That work contributes: Second-round PCR products received sample barcodes and 2-4 random nucleotides from the M1S primer.

Sequences were obtained from blood. This clonotype was obtained from a woman aged 40 to 50 in good health. This rearrangement joins TRBV20-1 to TRBJ2-7, with D perhaps TRBD1 or TRBD2 (6 bases each). CDR3 nucleotides: TGCAGTGCTAGTGTACGGGGGCCCGGGGAGAACGAGCAGTACTTC. Residues: CSASVRGPGENEQYF.